These T cell receptor beta chains were read from a single sample in a study of blood T cell repertoires in COVID-19. Sequencing was performed with immunoSEQ multiplex PCR; in TCRdb, only in-frame clones are kept and a portion is missing. The sample holds around 130,000 clones, 60% to 85% seen once. The sequenced material came from peripheral blood. The receptor source for this set is a man in his fifties or sixties with acute or convalescent COVID-19. CDR3s include the opening cysteine and the closing phenylalanine or tryptophan. A D gene is named only where the DNA matches it firmly. Clone size is not always given. Where it is, it says once, few, many or a class for expanded clones.

NA	TRBV3-1/TRBV3-2	15	TRBJ1-6	NA	TGTGCCAGCAGCCAATTATCACAGGGCGACTCACCCCTCCACTTT	CASSQLSQGDSPLHF
NA	TRBV6-1	18	TRBJ2-6	NA	TGTGCCAGCAGTGAAATGGGGGGTCCCCTCTCTGGGGCCAACGTCCTGACTTTC	CASSEMGGPLSGANVLTF
TRBD1	TRBV7-2	16	TRBJ1-2	NA	TGTGCCAGCAGCTCGCTAGACAGGGGATCCGGATGGGGCTACACCTTC	CASSSLDRGSGWGYTF
TRBD1	TRBV19	15	TRBJ1-5	NA	TGTGCCAGTAGCTCGGGACAGCGGACGAATCAGCCCCAGCATTTT	CASSSGQRTNQPQHF
NA	TRBV28	12	TRBJ1-5	many	TGTGCCAGCAGTTTATTCGATCAGCCCCAGCATTTT	CASSLFDQPQHF
NA	TRBV9	15	TRBJ1-4	NA	TGTGCCAGCAGCGTAGCTGCTGACTTTAATGAAAAACTGTTTTTT	CASSVAADFNEKLFF
NA	TRBV21-1	17	TRBJ1-6	few	TGTGCCAGCAGCAAAAGGGAGGGCGGCCACTATAATTCACCCCTCCACTTT	CASSKREGGHYNSPLHF
TRBD1	TRBV9	15	TRBJ1-2	NA	TGTGCCAGCAGCGAGGGGGCCGCCGGTAACTATGGCTACACCTTC	CASSEGAAGNYGYTF
NA	TRBV2	17	TRBJ1-6	once	TGTGCCAGCAGTAGCCGGGAGAACCTTCTGGGGAATTCACCCCTCCACTTT	CASSSRENLLGNSPLHF
TRBD1	TRBV5-4	14	TRBJ1-2	NA	TGTGCCAGCAGCTTGGGGGACAGGGAATCACACTACACCTTC	CASSLGDRESHYTF
NA	TRBV6-5	15	TRBJ2-1	NA	TGTGCCAGCAAGCAGGCCCTCAGCTCCTACAATGAGCAGTTCTTC	CASKQALSSYNEQFF
TRBD1	TRBV18	15	TRBJ2-1	few	TGTGCCAGCTCACCACCCACAGGGGATCACAATGAGCAGTTCTTC	CASSPPTGDHNEQFF
NA	TRBV29-1	14	TRBJ1-2	NA	TGCAGCGTTGAAAAGCGGCCTACTAACTATGGCTACACCTTC	CSVEKRPTNYGYTF
NA	TRBV11-2	13	TRBJ1-3	NA	TGTGCCAGCACCGCGATTCCTGGAAACACCATATATTTT	CASTAIPGNTIYF
TRBD1	TRBV2	14	TRBJ1-2	NA	TGTGCCAGCAGTGGTCGGACAGGGCGCTATGGCTACACCTTC	CASSGRTGRYGYTF
TRBD1	TRBV2	17	TRBJ1-1	NA	TGTGCCAGCAGTGAAGATCGAGACAGGGGGTTCAACACTGAAGCTTTCTTT	CASSEDRDRGFNTEAFF
NA	TRBV6-6	12	TRBJ2-3	NA	TGTGCCAGCACCTACTCCGCAGATACGCAGTATTTT	CASTYSADTQYF
NA	TRBV5-1	14	TRBJ1-4	few	TGCGCCAGCAGTAGAGGGGAGGCTAATGAAAAACTGTTTTTT	CASSRGEANEKLFF
NA	TRBV19	14	TRBJ1-1	NA	TGTGCCAGTAGTATGCTGTACAGGAACACTGAAGCTTTCTTT	CASSMLYRNTEAFF
NA	TRBV3-1/TRBV3-2	12	TRBJ2-1	NA	TGTGCCAGCAGCCAGATGAGAAATGAGCAGTTCTTC	CASSQMRNEQFF
TRBD1	TRBV6-4	18	TRBJ1-1	once	TGTGCCAGCAGTGACTCCCGGGACAGGGGGCGCCGGGGCACTGAAGCTTTCTTT	CASSDSRDRGRRGTEAFF
TRBD1	TRBV6-5	15	TRBJ2-5	NA	TGTGCCAGCAGTCGACGACAGGGTTGGGAAGAGACCCAGTACTTC	CASSRRQGWEETQYF
NA	TRBV4-2	13	TRBJ2-5	few	TGTGCCAGCAGCCAAAACTTGCGGGAGACCCAGTACTTC	CASSQNLRETQYF
NA	TRBV6-5	12	TRBJ1-5	NA	TGTGCCAGCAGAGATACGGGTCAGCCCCAGCATTTT	CASRDTGQPQHF
TRBD1	TRBV10-3	18	TRBJ1-5	NA	TGTGCCATCAGCGAGACAGGGCCCGGGTGGGGGCATAATCAGCCCCAGCATTTT	CAISETGPGWGHNQPQHF
TRBD2	TRBV5-4	18	TRBJ2-3	NA	TGTGCCAGCAGCGGACTAGCGGGGGGACTTTCGAGCACAGATACGCAGTATTTT	CASSGLAGGLSSTDTQYF
NA	TRBV6-5	13	TRBJ2-7	NA	TGTGCCAGCAGAGGAGGGATTACCTACGAGCAGTACTTC	CASRGGITYEQYF
TRBD2	TRBV5-1	15	TRBJ2-7	NA	TGCGCCAGTCGAACTATAGCGGGGGACCCCTACGAGCAGTACTTC	CASRTIAGDPYEQYF
TRBD1	TRBV11-2	16	TRBJ1-6	NA	TGTGCCAGCAGCTTAGAAGGACAGGGTTTGAGTTCACCCCTCCACTTT	CASSLEGQGLSSPLHF
TRBD2	TRBV9	15	TRBJ2-1	many	TGTGCCAGCAGCCCCACTCCGGGGGGATCCAATGAGCAGTTCTTC	CASSPTPGGSNEQFF